A selection of T cell receptor beta chains follows, all from one sample in a study of post-analysis software for immune sequencing data. TCRdb passed the PCR reads through MiXCR, listing each CDR3 protein once. The sample records hundreds of thousands of distinct CDR3 sequences, about 27% being singletons. Sequencing used blood. The origin of the receptors is a girl aged 10 to 17 with multiple sclerosis. The CDR3 runs from the conserved cysteine through the conserved F or W. D genes are given only for firm matches. A row's size may be missing; if present it is once, few, many or a size class.

size	V	J	D	DNA	CDR3
-	TRBV5-6	TRBJ2-1	-	TGTGCCAGCAGCTTGGGAGAAGACTCCTACAATGAGCAGTTCTTC	CASSLGEDSYNEQFF
-	TRBV6-2/TRBV6-3	TRBJ2-4	TRBD1	TGTGCCAGCAGTTCACCCCGACAGGGAGCCAAAAACATTCAGTACTTC	CASSSPRQGAKNIQYF
many	TRBV20-1	TRBJ2-1	-	TGCAGTGCTAGATCCCCTAGCAATTTATACAATGAGCAGTTCTTC	CSARSPSNLYNEQFF
many	TRBV18	TRBJ2-5	-	TGTGCCAGCAGTCCCCAAGGGGAGACCCAGTACTTC	CASSPQGETQYF
-	TRBV20-1	TRBJ2-5	TRBD1	TGCAGCGGCCTTGGCACGGGACAGCTCGAGACCCAGTACTTC	CSGLGTGQLETQYF
-	TRBV29-1	TRBJ2-3	TRBD1	TGCAGCGTTCTGGGACAGGGGGGTTCAGATACGCAGTATTTT	CSVLGQGGSDTQYF
few	TRBV24-1	TRBJ2-3	-	TGTGCCACCAGTGATTTGAGGGGGGCGCCGACAGATACGCAGTATTTT	CATSDLRGAPTDTQYF
-	TRBV28	TRBJ2-7	TRBD2	TGTGCCAGCAGTCCCTCCAGGGAGGGTTCCTACGAGCAGTACTTC	CASSPSREGSYEQYF
few	TRBV12-3/TRBV12-4	TRBJ1-2	-	TGTGCCAGCAGTTTAAGTGGGGGCTCTGGCTACACCTTC	CASSLSGGSGYTF
few	TRBV6-1	TRBJ1-5	-	TGTGCCGGGGGGTTACAGGTGTTGGGCAATCAGCCCCAGCATTTT	CAGGLQVLGNQPQHF
-	TRBV5-1	TRBJ2-5	TRBD1	TGCGCCAGCAGTTACAGGGGCCCGTCGGGAGAGACCCAGTACTTC	CASSYRGPSGETQYF
medium-sized	TRBV2	TRBJ2-3	TRBD1	TGTGCCAGCACCATAACCCGGGACGGGACAGGGTCGTGGAGCACAGATACGCAGTATTTT	CASTITRDGTGSWSTDTQYF
few	TRBV27	TRBJ1-5	-	TGTGCCAGCAGCGACGGACCGTATAGCAATCAGCCCCAGCATTTT	CASSDGPYSNQPQHF
few	TRBV12-3/TRBV12-4	TRBJ2-3	-	TGTGCCAGCAGGCCAAACCGGGGGGCGACAGATACGCAGTATTTT	CASRPNRGATDTQYF
once	TRBV20-1	TRBJ2-1	-	TGCAGGCCTGGGACGGCCGCCAAGAATGAGCAGTTCTTC	CRPGTAAKNEQFF
-	TRBV21-1	TRBJ1-5	-	TGTGCCAGCAGCAAGGGAATGGATCAGCCCCAGCATTTT	CASSKGMDQPQHF
-	TRBV4-1	TRBJ1-1	-	TGCGCCAGCAGCATCCAGGAAGGGGGGAACACTGAAGCTTTCTTT	CASSIQEGGNTEAFF
few	TRBV29-1	TRBJ2-1	-	TGCAGCGTTGAGCCAGCTAGCGAGTCCCCTCGAGAGCAGTTCTTC	CSVEPASESPREQFF
many	TRBV20-1	TRBJ2-5	-	TGCGCCGGTGTAGCGGTAGAGACCCAGTACTTC	CAGVAVETQYF
-	TRBV28	TRBJ2-5	-	TGTGCCAGCAGTACCACATTTACGAGGGAGACCCAGTACTTC	CASSTTFTRETQYF
-	TRBV27	TRBJ1-2	TRBD1	TGTGCCAGCAGTTTACGGACAGGCCCTCCCTATGGCTACACCTTC	CASSLRTGPPYGYTF
-	TRBV4-1	TRBJ1-1	-	TGCGCCAGCAGCCAAGATGCCGGACAGATTGAAGCTTTCTTT	CASSQDAGQIEAFF
few	TRBV5-1	TRBJ2-7	TRBD1	TGCGCCAGCAGCACCGGACAGGGCCCCGGTGACGAGCAGTACTTC	CASSTGQGPGDEQYF
-	TRBV9	TRBJ2-3	TRBD2	TGTGCCAGCAGCGTAGTAGCGGGGGGAGATACGCAGTATTTT	CASSVVAGGDTQYF
-	TRBV5-6	TRBJ1-2	-	TGTGCCAGCAGCTCTACACATGGACAGAAGAACTATGGCTACACCTTC	CASSSTHGQKNYGYTF
-	TRBV4-3	TRBJ2-7	TRBD2	TGCGCCAGCAGCGATCGCGGGGGGGTCAATGAGCAGTACTTC	CASSDRGGVNEQYF